This is a list of T cell receptor beta chains from one sample in a study of shared clonotypes between healthy human individuals. TCRdb's copy holds only in-frame clones and misses some; the assay was immunoSEQ multiplex PCR. The data hold around 2,000,000 clones, with about 95% observed a single time. Sequenced: naive CD8+ T cells sorted from blood. The receptors stem from a man in his late teens or twenties in good health. CDR3s include the opening cysteine and the closing phenylalanine or tryptophan. A D gene is named only where the DNA matches it firmly. Size is stated for part of the rows, as once, few or many counts, or as a class when the clone is expanded.

cdr3_nt cdr3_aa v_call clone_size j_call d_call
TGTGCCAGTAGTATAATTTTGGCAGGGGAAGCTTTCTTT CASSIILAGEAFF TRBV19 NA TRBJ1-1 NA
TGTGCCAGCAGAGCCGACAGCTCCTACGAGCAGTACTTC CASRADSSYEQYF TRBV27 NA TRBJ2-7 NA
TGCGCCAGCAGCCAAGAGTGGCGGGAGGGGGCCGGGGAGCTGTTTTTT CASSQEWREGAGELFF TRBV4-3 NA TRBJ2-2 TRBD2
TGTGCCAGCAGTGGGGACTCCTCTCCCTACGAGCAGTACTTC CASSGDSSPYEQYF TRBV2 NA TRBJ2-7 NA
TGCGCCAGCAGCCAAGATCTCAGGGGGGACAATGAGCAGTTCTTC CASSQDLRGDNEQFF TRBV4-1 NA TRBJ2-1 NA
TGTGCCAGCAGTTTCCAGGGTCTTTCTATGAACACTGAAGCTTTCTTT CASSFQGLSMNTEAFF TRBV28 NA TRBJ1-1 NA
TGTGCCAGCAGTTCATTATCAGATACGCAGTATTTT CASSSLSDTQYF TRBV27 NA TRBJ2-3 NA
TGTGCCAGCAGCGTAGCGGATCTTTCCTACAATGAGCAGTTCTTC CASSVADLSYNEQFF TRBV9 NA TRBJ2-1 NA
TGTGCCAGCAGTGAAGCAAGCGGGGAGTACTACAATGAGCAGTTCTTC CASSEASGEYYNEQFF TRBV6-1 NA TRBJ2-1 TRBD2
TGTGCCAGCAGCTTTGGAACCATGGATTGGTACTTC CASSFGTMDWYF TRBV5-6 NA TRBJ2-4 NA
TGTGCCGGGTCCCGGGACTATGGTACTGAGCAGTTCTTC CAGSRDYGTEQFF TRBV30 NA TRBJ2-1 TRBD2
TGTGCCAGCAGCCTAACCGGGACAGGGACCGCCTACGAGCAGTACTTC CASSLTGTGTAYEQYF TRBV7-2 NA TRBJ2-7 TRBD1
TGTGCCAGCACCTCCCTAGTGGAACCCGGTGAGCAGTTCTTC CASTSLVEPGEQFF TRBV13 NA TRBJ2-1 NA
TGTGCCAGCAGCCTGACCTCGGAGCAGTACTTC CASSLTSEQYF TRBV5-6 once TRBJ2-7 NA
TGTGCCAGCAGCCCCGGAGAGGGTTTACAAGAGACCCAGTACTTC CASSPGEGLQETQYF TRBV7-9 NA TRBJ2-5 NA
TGCGCCAGCAGCTTGGACGGCGGGAGGACCGGGGACCATGAGCAGTTCTTC CASSLDGGRTGDHEQFF TRBV5-1 NA TRBJ2-1 TRBD2
TGTGCCAGCAGTGATTCCGGGAACACTGAAGCTTTCTTT CASSDSGNTEAFF TRBV2 NA TRBJ1-1 NA
TGTGCCAGCAGATGGGGATACTCCTACGAGCAGTACTTC CASRWGYSYEQYF TRBV5-8 NA TRBJ2-7 NA
TGTGCCAGCAGCCCGGGGTTTGGGAACTATGGCTACACCTTC CASSPGFGNYGYTF TRBV11-2 NA TRBJ1-2 NA
TGCAGCGTTTGGCTAGCGGGAAGCTACGAGCAGTACTTC CSVWLAGSYEQYF TRBV29-1 NA TRBJ2-7 TRBD2
TGTGCCAGCAGTGAGAGTCAGGGGGCCCCCTCCTACGAGCAGTACTTC CASSESQGAPSYEQYF TRBV2 NA TRBJ2-7 TRBD1
TGCGCCAGCAGCGAGGGGTTTTTAGAAGATACGCAGTATTTT CASSEGFLEDTQYF TRBV5-1 NA TRBJ2-3 NA
TGTGCCAGCAGCTTAACAGCCTTAGGGGAATATGGCTACACCTTC CASSLTALGEYGYTF TRBV7-9 NA TRBJ1-2 NA
TGCAGCGTTGCGGACGTTTACAATAACACCTCCTACGAGCAGTACTTC CSVADVYNNTSYEQYF TRBV29-1 NA TRBJ2-7 NA
TGTGCCAGCAGCTTAGTAGGGTACAATGAGCAGTTCTTC CASSLVGYNEQFF TRBV7-9 NA TRBJ2-1 NA
TGCGCCAGCAGTTCTAGGACAGGGGACGGCTACACCTTC CASSSRTGDGYTF TRBV10-2 NA TRBJ1-2 TRBD1
TGTGCCAGCAGCTTGGGGGGCCTTGTAGAGACCCAGTACTTC CASSLGGLVETQYF TRBV11-3 NA TRBJ2-5 NA
TGTGCCAGCAGTGAAGGCGGGGATTCGGTAGACGAGCAGTACTTC CASSEGGDSVDEQYF TRBV6-1 NA TRBJ2-7 NA
TGTGCCAGCAGTATAAAAGGGGAAGGGCGGTATGGCTACACCTTC CASSIKGEGRYGYTF TRBV21-1 NA TRBJ1-2 NA
TGTGCCAGCAGTTTGCGGGGGAGGTCCTACGAGCAGTACTTC CASSLRGRSYEQYF TRBV28 NA TRBJ2-7 TRBD2
TGTGCCAGCAGCACCGTGGTACAAGAGACCCAGTACTTC CASSTVVQETQYF TRBV7-9 NA TRBJ2-5 NA
TGTGCCAGCAGTCGCATTTCCGGGCCCTCGGGCACAGGTACGCAGTATTTT CASSRISGPSGTGTQYF TRBV27 NA TRBJ2-3 NA
TGTGCCAGCAGCGTAACAGGGGGCTCGAACTATGGCTACACCTTC CASSVTGGSNYGYTF TRBV9 NA TRBJ1-2 TRBD1
TGTGCCAGCAGTCTTATGTTTCCGAACGGTGGCTACACCTTC CASSLMFPNGGYTF TRBV27 once TRBJ1-2 NA
TGTGCCTGCCTCGGGGGGGCTGACGAGCAGTACTTC CACLGGADEQYF TRBV6-6 once TRBJ2-7 TRBD2
TGCGCCAGCAGCCAAGTCTACATACAGGGATTCGAGCAGTACTTC CASSQVYIQGFEQYF TRBV4-1 once TRBJ2-7 NA
TGTGCCAGCAGCGCCGGGACAGCAGACTCCTACGAGCAGTACTTC CASSAGTADSYEQYF TRBV9 once TRBJ2-7 TRBD1
TGTGCCAGTAGTATTGGGGACTCTGGAAACACCATATATTTT CASSIGDSGNTIYF TRBV19 once TRBJ1-3 NA
TGCAGCGTTGAGGTCCAGGGTGAAGCTTTCTTT CSVEVQGEAFF TRBV29-1 once TRBJ1-1 NA
TGTGCCAGCAGTGACCCCGGGGGTGGTGACTATGGCTACACCTTC CASSDPGGGDYGYTF TRBV6-1 NA TRBJ1-2 NA
TGCGCCAGCAGCCAAGAGTTGGGGACGGTGAGGGAGCAGTACTTC CASSQELGTVREQYF TRBV4-1 NA TRBJ2-7 NA
TGTGCCAGCAGCGTAGTATCCTATGGCTACACCTTC CASSVVSYGYTF TRBV9 NA TRBJ1-2 NA
TGTGCCAGCAGTGAAGGACTAGCGGGCGTCTACGAGCAGTACTTC CASSEGLAGVYEQYF TRBV6-1 NA TRBJ2-7 TRBD2
TGTGCCAGCAGCCCGCTAGGGGAGAGCTACGAGCAGTACTTC CASSPLGESYEQYF TRBV5-4 NA TRBJ2-7 NA
TGCGCCAGCAGCCACAGAACAGGGGACGAAACCCAGTACTTC CASSHRTGDETQYF TRBV4-1 NA TRBJ2-5 TRBD1
TGTGCCAGCATCGACCGGCCGCAAAGCACAGATACGCAGTATTTT CASIDRPQSTDTQYF TRBV7-9 NA TRBJ2-3 NA